The present T cell receptor (beta chain) was sequenced within a study of ipilimumab plus nivolumab after autologous stem cell transplantation. CDR1 and CDR2 (germline): MNHEY, SMNVEV (reference sequence). CDR3 length: 16 amino acids. The V gene lost 5 bases and the J gene lost 0 bases, with 14 bases spanning the gap. Repertoires were generated with immunoSEQ multiplex PCR, while TCRdb's copy carries only in-frame clones and drops some. The sample carries tens of thousands of clones, roughly 92% recorded once. This TCR derives from a male donor with multiple myeloma. The chain joins TRBV27 to TRBJ2-1; D not certain. The material sequenced was PBMCs, taken in a trial of ipilimumab plus nivolumab as post-transplant consolidation. CDR3 DNA sequence: TGTGCCAGCAGTGGGTACCAAAAGAGCTCCTACAATGAGCAGTTCTTC. It codes for CASSGYQKSSYNEQFF.